This T cell receptor (beta chain) was captured in a study of T cell repertoires in cytomegalovirus infection. As for the study in general: Indications came from public TCR beta signatures; they pointed to CMV infection and to a matching HLA type.

This clonotype was seen only a few times. TCRdb reanalysed the reads using MiXCR and keeps one entry per CDR3 protein. Of about 260,000 distinct CDR3 sequences in the sample, approximately 14% were seen once. The CDR3 has 13 residues. Germline CDR1 is SQVTM and CDR2 is ANQGSEA. The V and J ends lost 6 bases and 4 bases respectively, with 13 bases between them. Sequencing input: PBMCs. This rearrangement joins TRBV29-1 to TRBJ2-4, with D maybe TRBD1 (6 bases). This TCR derives from a human donor in good health (CMV status not recorded). Some clones in this sample may be carry-over from other donors' samples. This chain's CDR3 is CSVAVDRKNIQYF. The CDR3 DNA sequence: TGCAGCGTCGCAGTGGACAGAAAAAACATTCAGTACTTC. Together with reference TRBV29-1 and TRBJ2-4, the CDR3 gives the full variable domain: SAVISQKPSRDICQRGTSLTIQCQVDSQVTMMFWYRQQPGQSLTLIATANQGSEATYESGFVIDKFPISRPNLTFSTLTVSNMSPEDSSIYLCSVAVDRKNIQYFGAGTRLSVL.